The 9 T cell receptor beta chains below come from one sample, sequenced in a study of shared clonotypes between healthy human individuals. Produced via immunoSEQ multiplex PCR; TCRdb's table is partial and in-frame only. The profile shows about 450,000 clones, roughly 77% of them singletons. Sequencing was done on a sample of PBMCs. These receptors were obtained from a woman in her forties in good health. Some clones in this sample may be carry-over from other donors' samples.

The chain combines TRBV4-2 with TRBJ2-7, with a weak D call TRBD1 (6 bases). The V gene lost 1 base and the J gene lost 0 bases, with 19 bases spanning the gap. The CDR3 has 18 amino acids. Germline V CDR1 and CDR2: LGHNA, YNFKEQ. CDR3 sequence: CASSQVDRNRFDSYEQYF. CDR3 nucleotides: TGTGCCAGCAGCCAAGTGGACAGAAACCGATTCGACTCCTACGAGCAGTACTTC.

This clone appeared many times. The CDR3 loop reads CASSQDLGPYEQYF. DNA of the CDR3: TGCGCCAGCAGCCAAGATCTCGGACCCTACGAGCAGTACTTC. J is TRBJ2-7 and V is TRBV4-3; D is unclear. The CDR3 has 14 residues. CDR1 is LGHNA, CDR2 YSLEER, per germline. V lost 0 bases and J 2 bases, leaving 8 bases between the germline ends.

V and J are TRBV11-3 and TRBJ2-5, with TRBD2 identical over 7 bases. V lost 3 bases and J lost 3; bases outside the gene matches: 1. Per germline, CDR1 SGHNT and CDR2 YENEEA. This CDR3 spans 13 amino acids. The chain's CDR3 is CASSFSGEETQYF. The CDR3 coding sequence is TGTGCCAGCAGCTTCAGCGGGGAAGAGACCCAGTACTTC.

The chain recombines TRBV2 with TRBJ2-1, with 7 bases lining up with TRBD2. In germline, CDR1 is SNHLY, CDR2 FYNNEI. CDR3 length: 14 residues. The V and J ends lost 8 bases and 3 bases, in that order; junction bases with no gene match: 7. The CDR3 nucleotides read TGTGCCAGCGGCGCTAGCGGATACTACAATGAGCAGTTCTTC. It yields the protein CASGASGYYNEQFF.

V usage is TRBV11-2 and J usage is TRBJ2-1, with 11 bases fitting TRBD1. Germline CDR1 reads SGHAT; CDR2 reads FQNNGV. This CDR3 comprises 15 residues. J lost 10 bases, V lost 5 bases, and 10 bases had no gene match. CDR3 coding DNA: TGTGCCAGCAGCGCGGGACAGGGGGAGGGGAGGGAGCAGTTCTTC. Its translation: CASSAGQGEGREQFF.

V usage is TRBV27 and J usage is TRBJ1-2, with D possibly TRBD1 on 6 matching bases. This CDR3 contains 16 residues. CDR1 is MNHEY and CDR2 is SMNVEV in the germline V gene (reference sequence). V lost 6 bases and J lost 1, with 18 bases in between. CDR3 sequence (DNA): TGTGCCAGCAGGGGGACAATCGGCGTTGGTAACTATGGCTACACCTTC. Its protein product is CASRGTIGVGNYGYTF.

The chain uses TRBV25-1 and TRBJ1-3; no clear D gene. V lost 1 base and J 3 bases, leaving 7 bases between the germline ends. The CDR3 length is 14 residues. CDR1 is MGHDK and CDR2 is SYGVNS in the germline V gene. CDR3 region: CASSEWDLGNTIYF. CDR3 DNA sequence: TGTGCCAGCAGTGAATGGGATCTTGGAAACACCATATATTTT.

This clone was observed a single time. It may be a read error: a sequence one base away is much more abundant. Additional DNA sequences in this sample encode the identical CDR3. This rearrangement joins TRBV4-2 to TRBJ2-7, with D perhaps being TRBD1 or TRBD2 (7 bases each). Trimming took 4 bases from V and 3 from J, leaving 16 bases between them. The V gene's germline CDR1 is LGHNA and CDR2 YNFKEQ. This CDR3 has 15 amino acids. The CDR3 DNA reads TGTGCCAGCAGCCGAAGAACAGGGGAGGGCTACGAGCAGTACTTC. This encodes CASSRRTGEGYEQYF.

V is TRBV28 and J is TRBJ2-1; the match to TRBD1 covers 9 bases. The V gene end was trimmed by 4 bases and the J gene end by 6 bases; junction bases not matched to a gene: 4. This CDR3 is 14 amino acids long. Germline CDR1 and CDR2: MDHEN and SYDVKM. In DNA, the CDR3 is TGTGCCAGCAGTTCCGGGACAGGGCTCAATGAGCAGTTCTTC. It is translated as CASSSGTGLNEQFF.